Each of the 14 T cell receptor beta chains below was sequenced from the same sample in a study of blood T cells in healthy people across ages. The authors ran a second PCR of about 6 to 11 cycles using a sample-barcoded 5' primer and a J-beta primer mix. Via MiXCR, TCRdb re-called the 5' RACE reads, giving one row per CDR3 protein. The sample has roughly 680,000 distinct CDR3 sequences, 49% seen once; the top ten hold about a third. Sequencing input: blood. Receptors originate from a woman in her sixties or seventies in good health.

This clonotype was detected a few times. The J gene is TRBJ2-7, the V gene TRBV7-2; the match to TRBD2 covers 7 bases. Trimming at V came to 1 base and at J to 4 bases, leaving 7 bases not matched to a gene. The CDR3 totals 15 residues. Germline CDR1 reads SGHTA; CDR2 reads FQGNSA. The CDR3 protein is CASSLDGGRRYEQYF. CDR3 sequence (DNA): TGTGCCAGCAGCTTAGATGGCGGGAGAAGGTACGAGCAGTACTTC.

This clonotype was seen once. Its ends do not fully match the called genes, so a read error is possible. The V gene is TRBV5-1, the J gene TRBJ2-7; TRBD2 is a possible D gene (5 bases). CDR3 size: 15 residues. The V gene's germline CDR1 is SGHRS and CDR2 YFSETQ. The CDR3 coding sequence is TGCGCCAGCAGCTTGCTTCCTAGCAGCTCCTACGAGCGGTACTTC. This encodes CASSLLPSSSYERYF.

This clonotype was found once. Compared with germline, one end of the junction differs, possibly owing to a read error. This chain connects TRBV7-3 to TRBJ2-3; no clear D. This CDR3 region has 15 residues. Germline V CDR1 and CDR2: SGHTA, FQGTGA. The CDR3 region is CTSSLGPRPTDTQYF. CDR3 DNA sequence: TGTACCAGCAGCTTAGGTCCTCGACCCACAGATACGCAGTATTTT.

This clonotype turned up a few times. The chain carries TRBV20-1 and TRBJ2-1; D is undetermined. The V and J ends lost 2 bases and 2 bases respectively, with 10 bases between them. Germline V gene data show CDR1 as DFQATT and CDR2 as SNEGSKA (reference sequence). This CDR3 has 14 residues. CDR3 sequence (DNA): TGCAGTGCTAGAAACGGATCTCCCTACAATGAGCAGTTCTTC. It yields the protein CSARNGSPYNEQFF.

The chain combines TRBV6-2 or TRBV6-3 with TRBJ1-5; D possibly corresponds to TRBD1 (6 bases). V lost 6 bases, J lost 6 bases, and 12 bases lay in between. Germline V gene lookup returns CDR1 MNHEY and CDR2 SVGEGT. This CDR3 comprises 13 residues. This CDR3 is CASRRGGTQPQHF. The CDR3 DNA reads TGTGCCAGCAGAAGGGGGGGCACTCAGCCCCAGCATTTT.

V and J are TRBV4-1 and TRBJ1-2, with no clear D. This CDR3 has 15 amino acids. The germline V and J ends were trimmed by 0 bases and 6 bases, with 14 bases remaining between them. Germline CDR1 MGHRA, CDR2 YSYEKL. CDR3 sequence: CASSQDYAGGNGYTF. CDR3 DNA: TGCGCCAGCAGCCAAGATTATGCGGGAGGGAATGGCTACACCTTC.

The chain carries TRBV20-1 and TRBJ2-1, with 11 nucleotides matching TRBD2. CDR3 length: 14 amino acids. Germline CDR1 and CDR2: DFQATT and SNEGSKA (reference sequence). J was trimmed by 5 bases and V by 0 bases; bases with no gene match: 0. CDR3 in amino acids: CSARELAGDNEQFF. In DNA, the CDR3 is TGCAGTGCTAGAGAACTAGCGGGGGACAATGAGCAGTTCTTC.

Remarks on this clonotype: One junction end does not reproduce the germline sequence, and a read error may be involved. The genes are TRBV7-2 and TRBJ2-1; D is possibly TRBD1 (5 bases). CDR3 length: 15 residues. From germline, CDR1 is SGHTA and CDR2 FQGNSA. The CDR3 coding sequence is TGTGCCAGCAGCTTAAAGGTCAGGGCCTACGATGAGCAGTTCTTC. It translates to CASSLKVRAYDEQFF.

The chain uses TRBV27 and TRBJ1-1; D unclear. Germline V CDR1 and CDR2: MNHEY, SMNVEV (reference sequence). V was clipped by 3 bases and J by 6 bases, with 14 bases between them. CDR3 size: 14 residues. CDR3 region: CASSFSGRVSEAFF. CDR3 in DNA: TGTGCCAGCAGTTTTTCCGGACGCGTGTCTGAAGCTTTCTTT.

V and J are TRBV12-3 or TRBV12-4 and TRBJ1-2; tentative D call: TRBD1 (5 bases). V shed 8 bases and J shed 7 bases, with 20 bases lying between them. The CDR3 sequence is 14 residues long. CDR3 in DNA: TGTGCCAGCCGAAGGGACCAGGGAAAAAGTGGCTACACCTTC. Translation gives CASRRDQGKSGYTF.

This sequence joins TRBV5-4 and TRBJ1-2, with 7 positions matching TRBD1. The germline CDR1 and CDR2 sequences are SGHNT and YYREEE (reference sequence). This CDR3 has 14 amino acids. Unmatched junction bases numbered 6, after V lost 4 bases and J lost 3 bases. The DNA for the CDR3 is TGTGCCAGCAGCGGATCAGGGGGGGACTATGGCTACACCTTC. It yields the protein CASSGSGGDYGYTF.

The V and J genes are TRBV7-9 and TRBJ1-1; TRBD1 is a possible D gene (6 bases). Looked up from germline, CDR1 is SEHNR and CDR2 is FQNEAQ (reference sequence). CDR3 length: 14 amino acids. V lost 7 bases and J 2 bases, leaving 14 bases between the germline ends. The CDR3 sequence: CASTAGAVNTEAFF. The CDR3, as DNA: TGTGCCAGCACCGCGGGGGCGGTCAACACTGAAGCTTTCTTT.

The chain employs TRBV20-1 and TRBJ2-5; D could derive from TRBD1 or TRBD2 (5 bases each). The J call may be wrong; the DNA end is better matched by TRBJ2-4. From germline, CDR1 is DFQATT and CDR2 SNEGSKA (reference sequence). CDR3 length equals 12 residues. CDR3 residues: CSVEGTKNIQYF. In nucleotides, the CDR3 is TGCAGTGTTGAGGGGACCAAAAACATTCAGTACTTC.

The genes are TRBV12-3 or TRBV12-4 and TRBJ2-6, with 12 bases fitting TRBD1. Trimming at V came to 4 bases and at J to 0 bases, leaving 7 bases not matched to a gene. The CDR3 is 19 amino acids. This chain's CDR3 is CASSSLWGQGASGANVLTF. In DNA, the CDR3 is TGTGCCAGCAGTTCCCTCTGGGGACAGGGGGCCTCTGGGGCCAACGTCCTGACTTTC.